This is a list of T cell receptor beta chains from one sample in a study of response to subunit inactivated influenza vaccine. TCRdb re-called the RT-PCR reads through MiXCR, storing one row per CDR3 protein. The sample holds about 780,000 distinct CDR3 sequences; around a sixth are singletons and the top ten take approximately 11%. Here the sequenced sample was PBMCs from blood, taken 5 days after vaccination. These receptors came from a man between 50 and 59 years old who received an inactivated influenza vaccine. CDR3s include the opening cysteine and the closing phenylalanine or tryptophan. The D gene is left open where the match is weak. The size of a clone is reported for some rows only, either as once, few or many, or as a class for expanded clones.

>NA|NA|TRBJ2-2|TRBV6-2/TRBV6-3
CASSYSCYPITGELFF
TGTGCCAGCAGTTACTCGTGCTACCCGATTACCGGGGAGCTGTTTTTT
>NA|few|TRBJ1-6|TRBV2
CASIAKSEGHSPLHF
TGTGCCAGCATTGCGAAATCCGAAGGGCATTCACCCCTCCACTTT
>TRBD2|few|TRBJ2-4|TRBV7-2
CASSRKAGLGKNIQYF
TGTGCCAGCAGCCGAAAAGCGGGATTGGGCAAAAACATTCAGTACTTC
>TRBD2|NA|TRBJ2-7|TRBV12-3/TRBV12-4
CASSPSGGEAYEQYF
TGTGCCAGCAGTCCTAGCGGGGGGGAAGCCTACGAGCAGTACTTC
>NA|NA|TRBJ2-5|TRBV18
CASSPRLGHGETQYF
TGTGCCAGCTCACCAAGATTGGGGCACGGGGAGACCCAGTACTTC
>TRBD1|NA|TRBJ2-1|TRBV7-9
CASSPKQGAIYNEQFF
TGTGCCAGCAGCCCGAAACAGGGGGCAATTTACAATGAGCAGTTCTTC
>NA|NA|TRBJ2-1|TRBV7-9
CASSRAPYNEQFF
TGTGCCAGCAGCCGAGCTCCCTACAATGAGCAGTTCTTC
>TRBD2|NA|TRBJ2-3|TRBV20-1
CSAKGLAGARTDTQYF
TGCAGTGCTAAGGGACTAGCGGGAGCTAGAACAGATACGCAGTATTTT
>TRBD1|NA|TRBJ2-6|TRBV19
CASSITRTGGVPGANVLTF
TGTGCCAGTAGTATTACCCGGACAGGAGGAGTCCCTGGGGCCAACGTCCTGACTTTC
>TRBD1|few|TRBJ2-3|TRBV20-1
CSAPDRGRELTDTQYF
TGCAGTGCCCCAGACAGGGGGCGCGAGTTGACAGATACGCAGTATTTT
>NA|NA|TRBJ2-3|TRBV7-9
CASSLWSSDTQYF
TGTGCCAGCAGCTTATGGAGCTCGGATACGCAGTATTTT
>NA|NA|TRBJ2-1|TRBV2
CASSERRATSYNEQFF
TGTGCCAGCAGTGAACGGAGGGCTACCTCCTACAATGAGCAGTTCTTC
>TRBD1|few|TRBJ1-1|TRBV6-2/TRBV6-3
CASSRDRGPYTEAFF
TGTGCCAGCAGCCGAGACAGGGGGCCTTACACTGAAGCTTTCTTT
>TRBD2|NA|TRBJ2-3|TRBV5-6
CASSLLRGGPDTQYF
TGTGCCAGCAGCTTGCTGCGGGGGGGCCCAGATACGCAGTATTTT
>NA|few|TRBJ1-3|TRBV6-5
CASSYSSTAAFGNTIYF
TGTGCCAGCAGTTACTCGAGTACCGCTGCTTTCGGAAACACCATATATTTT
>NA|few|TRBJ1-1|TRBV7-8
CASSSKIGGTEAFF
TGTGCCAGCAGCTCCAAGATTGGGGGAACTGAAGCTTTCTTT
>NA|NA|TRBJ1-2|TRBV7-9
CASSSDWGLSYGYTF
TGTGCCAGCAGCTCAGACTGGGGGCTTAGCTATGGCTACACCTTC
>NA|NA|TRBJ1-1|TRBV20-1
CSARDAPEAFF
TGCAGTGCTAGAGATGCCCCTGAAGCTTTCTTT
>TRBD2|few|TRBJ2-1|TRBV7-2
CASSFAGSGGYYNEQFF
TGTGCCAGCAGCTTCGCGGGAAGCGGGGGGTACTACAATGAGCAGTTCTTC
>TRBD2|NA|TRBJ2-1|TRBV14
CASSQDSGRHWDEQFF
TGTGCCAGCAGCCAAGACAGCGGGAGGCACTGGGATGAGCAGTTCTTC
>NA|few|TRBJ2-7|TRBV15
CATSGDTGSYEQYF
TGTGCCACCAGCGGCGATACCGGCTCCTACGAGCAGTACTTC
>NA|NA|TRBJ1-2|TRBV4-3
CASSQDLRLGAGEGYTF
TGCGCCAGCAGCCAGGACCTTCGTCTCGGCGCAGGGGAGGGCTACACCTTC
>NA|NA|TRBJ1-1|TRBV10-3
CAISESGRETEAFF
TGTGCCATCAGTGAGTCTGGCAGGGAGACTGAAGCTTTCTTT
>TRBD2|few|TRBJ2-1|TRBV5-6
CASSLAQASGSYNEQFF
TGTGCCAGCAGCTTGGCCCAAGCTAGCGGGTCCTACAATGAGCAGTTCTTC
>NA|NA|TRBJ2-7|TRBV20-1
CSARFDVAYEQYF
TGCAGTGCTAGATTCGACGTAGCCTACGAGCAGTACTTC
>NA|few|TRBJ2-3|TRBV20-1
CSAPWGGNTDTQYF
TGCAGTGCCCCGTGGGGCGGGAACACAGATACGCAGTATTTT
>NA|NA|TRBJ2-5|TRBV9
CASSRTLARETQYF
TGTGCCAGCTCTCGGACCCTCGCCCGGGAGACCCAGTACTTC
>TRBD2|few|TRBJ2-5|TRBV7-2
CASSLLGTSGQETQYF
TGTGCCAGCAGCTTACTTGGGACTAGCGGCCAAGAGACCCAGTACTTC
>TRBD2|NA|TRBJ2-3|TRBV12-3/TRBV12-4
CASSTRDYDTQYF
TGTGCCAGCAGTACCCGGGACTACGATACGCAGTATTTT
>TRBD1|few|TRBJ2-3|TRBV12-3/TRBV12-4
CASSPHPGTGSTDTQYF
TGTGCCAGCAGTCCACACCCGGGGACAGGGAGCACAGATACGCAGTATTTT
>NA|NA|TRBJ2-7|TRBV21-1
CASSEGGGLESSYEQYF
TGTGCCAGCAGCGAGGGGGGAGGACTCGAAAGCTCCTACGAGCAGTACTTC
>NA|few|TRBJ2-1|TRBV5-6
CASSWTAGRGYNEQFF
TGTGCCAGCAGCTGGACGGCAGGGCGGGGTTACAATGAGCAGTTCTTC
>NA|many|TRBJ1-1|TRBV29-1
CSVKKVSGAPNTEAFF
TGCAGCGTCAAAAAAGTCTCAGGAGCCCCGAACACTGAAGCTTTCTTT
>TRBD2|NA|TRBJ2-1|TRBV7-9
CASSPRLAGGPFNEQFF
TGTGCCAGCAGCCCCCGACTAGCGGGGGGGCCGTTTAATGAGCAGTTCTTC
>TRBD1|NA|TRBJ2-2|TRBV4-2
CASSQADRGLGELFF
TGTGCCAGCAGCCAAGCGGACAGGGGGCTGGGGGAGCTGTTTTTT
>TRBD2|NA|TRBJ2-1|TRBV11-2
CASSFSSGGPPYNEQFF
TGTGCCAGCAGCTTCAGTAGCGGGGGCCCCCCCTACAATGAGCAGTTCTTC
>NA|few|TRBJ1-6|TRBV20-1
CSASVGSPNSPLHF
TGCAGTGCTAGCGTGGGGAGCCCTAATTCACCCCTCCACTTT
>TRBD1|few|TRBJ2-1|TRBV5-1
CASSPFRPGTADNEQFF
TGCGCCAGCAGCCCTTTCCGTCCCGGGACAGCGGACAATGAGCAGTTCTTC
>TRBD2|NA|TRBJ2-3|TRBV20-1
CSGVAGYTDTQYF
TGCAGTGGGGTAGCGGGGTACACAGATACGCAGTATTTT
>TRBD2|NA|TRBJ2-1|TRBV12-3/TRBV12-4
CASSTIITSGGLYNEQFF
TGTGCCAGCAGTACTATAATAACTAGCGGGGGACTATACAATGAGCAGTTCTTC
>NA|few|TRBJ2-1|TRBV28
CATTRYNEQFF
TGTGCCACTACTAGATACAATGAGCAGTTCTTC
>TRBD1|NA|TRBJ2-7|TRBV15
CATRETGTGDYEQYF
TGTGCCACCAGAGAAACCGGGACAGGGGACTACGAGCAGTACTTC
>TRBD1|few|TRBJ1-1|TRBV13
CASSLGQGRTGTEAFF
TGTGCCAGCAGCCTCGGACAGGGTCGAACAGGGACTGAAGCTTTCTTT
>NA|NA|TRBJ2-2|TRBV11-2
CASRFGGTVTGELFF
TGTGCCAGCAGGTTCGGGGGCACGGTCACCGGGGAGCTGTTTTTT
>NA|few|TRBJ1-2|TRBV5-8
CASSLPGRNYGYTF
TGTGCCAGCAGCTTGCCGGGCAGGAACTATGGCTACACCTTC
>TRBD2|NA|TRBJ2-3|TRBV20-1
CSARDSGGLAAGVDTQYF
TGCAGTGCTAGAGATTCTGGAGGACTAGCGGCCGGTGTAGATACGCAGTATTTT
>NA|NA|TRBJ2-7|TRBV7-8
CASSLGATSIYEQYF
TGTGCCAGCAGCTTAGGGGCCACGTCAATCTACGAGCAGTACTTC
>NA|NA|TRBJ2-1|TRBV10-3
CAISDLASSYNEQFF
TGTGCCATCAGCGATCTAGCGAGCTCCTACAATGAGCAGTTCTTC
>TRBD1|NA|TRBJ1-5|TRBV12-3/TRBV12-4
CASSSPGQGSQPQHF
TGTGCCAGCAGTTCACCGGGACAGGGGAGTCAGCCCCAGCATTTT
>NA|NA|TRBJ2-5|TRBV9
CASSVGVLVGETQYF
TGTGCCAGCAGCGTTGGGGTACTGGTTGGGGAGACCCAGTACTTC
>TRBD1|NA|TRBJ2-1|TRBV10-3
CAISTKAGTGGEQFF
TGTGCCATCAGTACAAAAGCCGGGACAGGGGGCGAGCAGTTCTTC
>NA|few|TRBJ2-1|TRBV5-1
CASSFPRDYNEQFF
TGCGCCAGCAGCTTCCCTCGGGACTACAATGAGCAGTTCTTC